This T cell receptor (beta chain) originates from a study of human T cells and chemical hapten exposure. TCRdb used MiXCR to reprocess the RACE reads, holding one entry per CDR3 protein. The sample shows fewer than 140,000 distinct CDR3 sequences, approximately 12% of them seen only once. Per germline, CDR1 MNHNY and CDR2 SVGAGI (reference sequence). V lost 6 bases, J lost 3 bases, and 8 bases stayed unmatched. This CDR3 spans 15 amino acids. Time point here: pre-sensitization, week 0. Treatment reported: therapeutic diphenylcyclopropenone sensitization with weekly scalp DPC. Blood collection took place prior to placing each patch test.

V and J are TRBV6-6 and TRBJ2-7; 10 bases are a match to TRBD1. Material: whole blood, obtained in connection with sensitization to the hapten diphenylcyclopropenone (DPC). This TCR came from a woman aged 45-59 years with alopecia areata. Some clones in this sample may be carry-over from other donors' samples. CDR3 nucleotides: TGTGCCAGCAGACGACAGGGGGCGAGCTACTACGAGCAGTACTTC. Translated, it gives CASRRQGASYYEQYF.